This T cell receptor beta chain was obtained from a study of blood T cells in healthy people across ages. This clonotype has ten or more counts. Alongside a J-beta primer mix, a sample-barcoded 5' primer served in a second PCR lasting roughly 7 to 11 cycles. TCRdb re-called the 5' RACE reads with MiXCR, one entry per CDR3 protein. The table shows over 500,000 distinct CDR3 sequences, with about 50% occurring only once. CDR1 and CDR2 from the germline V gene are SGDLS and YYNGEE. The CDR3 covers 15 residues. With 0 bases clipped from V and 7 bases from J, the junction kept 7 bases outside the gene matches.

V and J are TRBV9 and TRBJ2-1; 7 bases align to TRBD1. The sample consisted of blood. The receptor was isolated from an elderly woman in good health. The CDR3 region is CASSVGLRGSNEQFF. In DNA, the CDR3 is TGTGCCAGCAGCGTAGGTCTCAGGGGGTCAAATGAGCAGTTCTTC.